What follows are 28 T cell receptor beta chains derived from one specimen sequenced in a study of T cell responses to AZD1222 COVID-19 vaccine. The data were produced by immunoSEQ multiplex PCR, yet TCRdb's version contains in-frame clones alone and is incomplete. This sample has 100,000 to 150,000 clones, with around 93% found just once. Here the sequenced sample was peripheral blood, taken on day 0 of AZD1222 vaccination. The receptor source for this set is an adult in good health.

The table lists this clone with a count of one. V and J are TRBV6-1 and TRBJ2-4; TRBD2 matches 9 bases. Losses at the gene ends were 3 bases for V and 2 bases for J; bases not matched to a gene: 11. Germline CDR1 reads MNHNS; CDR2 reads SASEGT. The CDR3 consists of 18 residues. CDR3 nucleotide sequence: TGTGCCAGCAGTGAGGGCGGGGGGGCCTTTCTGTCCAAAAACATTCAGTACTTC. Translating gives CASSEGGGAFLSKNIQYF.

V usage is TRBV5-1 and J usage is TRBJ2-4, with 10 bases matching TRBD1. The CDR3 runs to 14 residues. With 4 bases clipped from V and 8 bases from J, the junction kept 6 bases outside the gene matches. Germline loops: CDR1 SGHRS, CDR2 YFSETQ. This CDR3 reads CASSLRDRGDIQYF. DNA of the CDR3: TGCGCCAGCAGCCTCCGGGACAGGGGAGACATTCAGTACTTC.

This chain links TRBV19 with TRBJ2-2; 11 positions agree with TRBD2. The V gene end was trimmed by 3 bases and the J gene end by 4 bases; junction bases not matched to a gene: 1. This CDR3 has 15 amino acids. The germline gives CDR1 LNHDA, CDR2 SQIVND (reference sequence). As DNA, the CDR3 is TGTGCCAGTAGTATTACTAGCGGGGGCACCGGGGAGCTGTTTTTT. It codes for CASSITSGGTGELFF.

J is TRBJ1-1 and V is TRBV6-5; TRBD1 might be the D (6 bases). The CDR3 has 13 amino acids. Between the trimmed V and J ends, which lost 2 bases and 6 bases, there was a span of 10 bases. Germline V gives CDR1 MNHEY, CDR2 SVGAGI. CDR3 nucleotides: TGTGCCAGCAGTTACAAAGGGGGTGCTGAAGCTTTCTTT. Encoded protein: CASSYKGGAEAFF.

The chain recombines TRBV27 with TRBJ2-2; 8 bases match TRBD2. Looked up from germline, CDR1 is MNHEY and CDR2 is SMNVEV (reference sequence). V was clipped by 7 bases and J by 6 bases; unmatched bases: 10. The CDR3 runs 15 residues. The CDR3 coding sequence is TGTGCCAGCACCAACGGGAGGGGACGGCCCGGGGAGCTGTTTTTT. It specifies CASTNGRGRPGELFF.

The rearrangement uses TRBV19 and TRBJ2-1; 12 bases match TRBD1. Germline-derived CDR1 and CDR2 are LNHDA and SQIVND (reference sequence). The junction had 10 bases not matched to a gene; V was cut back by 6 bases and J by 7 bases. This CDR3 region has 16 residues. The CDR3 is CASRAGDRGLYNEQFF. The CDR3 DNA follows: TGTGCCAGTAGGGCTGGGGACAGGGGGCTCTATAATGAGCAGTTCTTC.

This chain links TRBV20-1 with TRBJ2-7; D is undetermined. Trimming took 3 bases from V and 1 from J, leaving 13 bases between them. The CDR3 extends over 14 amino acids. Per germline, CDR1 DFQATT and CDR2 SNEGSKA (reference sequence). CDR3 DNA: TGCAGTGCTAGTCTGGGGTATTGGTCCTACGAGCAGTACTTC. Its translation is CSASLGYWSYEQYF.

The chain has TRBV9 and TRBJ1-2; 7 positions agree with TRBD1. J gave up 7 bases and V 2 bases, and 5 bases lay outside the gene matches. Germline V gene data show CDR1 as SGDLS and CDR2 as YYNGEE. This CDR3 region has 13 residues. The chain's CDR3 is CASSVTGAGGYTF. The CDR3, as DNA: TGTGCCAGCAGCGTTACAGGGGCCGGTGGCTACACCTTC.

This clone was counted between two and nine times. This chain connects TRBV2 to TRBJ2-2, with D unresolved. The V gene lost 7 bases and the J gene lost 6 bases, with 15 bases spanning the gap. The V gene's germline CDR1 is SNHLY and CDR2 FYNNEI. The CDR3 is 14 residues long. The chain's CDR3 is CASIRNSRAGELFF. The CDR3 coding sequence is TGTGCCAGCATAAGGAATTCGAGAGCCGGGGAGCTGTTTTTT.

The rearrangement links TRBV7-2 to TRBJ2-4, with TRBD2 matching 11 bases. The length of the CDR3 is 13 residues. J gave up 15 bases and V 7 bases, and 11 bases lay outside the gene matches. Looked up from germline, CDR1 is SGHTA and CDR2 is FQGNSA. The CDR3 is CASNSLAGGKGYF. The CDR3 DNA is TGTGCCAGCAACTCTCTAGCGGGGGGCAAGGGGTACTTC. Looking up the rest from reference TRBV7-2 and TRBJ2-4 gives the full variable domain: GAGVSQSPSNKVTEKGKDVELRCDPISGHTALYWYRQSLGQGLEFLIYFQGNSAPDKSGLPSDRFSAERTGGSVSTLTIQRTQQEDSAVYLCASNSLAGGKGYFGAGTRLSVL.

J is TRBJ2-2 and V is TRBV28, with D uncertain. The V and J ends lost 6 bases and 2 bases respectively, with 13 bases between them. The CDR3 length is 15 residues. Germline V gene data show CDR1 as MDHEN and CDR2 as SYDVKM. The CDR3 nucleotides are TGTGCCAGCAGCCCCGGTGGGTTAAACACCGGGGAGCTGTTTTTT. Its translation: CASSPGGLNTGELFF.

V usage is TRBV19 and J usage is TRBJ1-1; 7 bases agree with TRBD1. Germline values: CDR1 LNHDA, CDR2 SQIVND (reference sequence). This CDR3 is built from 14 residues. The J segment lost 4 bases and the V segment lost 6 bases, leaving 8 bases of the junction unmatched. The CDR3 sequence: CASRRQGRVTEAFF. CDR3 bases: TGTGCCAGTAGGAGACAGGGTAGGGTCACTGAAGCTTTCTTT. The full variable domain, with the rest looked up from reference TRBV19 and TRBJ1-1, is DGGITQSPKYLFRKEGQNVTLSCEQNLNHDAMYWYRQDPGQGLRLIYYSQIVNDFQKGDIAEGYSVSREKKESFPLTVTSAQKNPTAFYLCASRRQGRVTEAFFGQGTRLTVV.

In its sample, this clone was seen a few times. The chain joins TRBV7-2 to TRBJ2-7; 8 bases fit TRBD1. This CDR3 has 14 amino acids. The V and J ends lost 5 bases and 2 bases, in that order; junction bases with no gene match: 5. The germline CDR1 and CDR2 sequences are SGHTA and FQGNSA. Here the CDR3 reads CASSGRGRPYEQYF. CDR3 DNA: TGTGCCAGCAGCGGCAGGGGGCGCCCCTACGAGCAGTACTTC.

This chain links TRBV3-1 (or the pseudogene TRBV3-2) with TRBJ1-2; 8 nucleotides match TRBD1. The CDR3 runs to 16 residues. From germline, CDR1 is LGHDT and CDR2 YNNKEL (reference sequence). With 1 base clipped from V and 4 bases from J, the junction kept 8 bases outside the gene matches. The CDR3 loop reads CASSQGPQGAGYGYTF. DNA of the CDR3: TGTGCCAGCAGCCAAGGTCCGCAGGGGGCCGGCTATGGCTACACCTTC.

In DNA form, the CDR3 reads TGCGCCAGCAGCTTGGGAGATAGGAGCTATGGCTACACCTTC. It translates to CASSLGDRSYGYTF. The chain employs TRBV5-1 and TRBJ1-2; no reliable D call. Germline V gene lookup returns CDR1 SGHRS and CDR2 YFSETQ. The CDR3 runs to 14 residues. V was shortened by 0 bases and J by 4 bases, with 10 bases between the two germline ends.

The V gene is TRBV2, the J gene TRBJ1-5, with a weak D call TRBD1 (6 bases). Germline lookup yields CDR1 SNHLY and CDR2 FYNNEI. There are 16 residues in the CDR3. Trimming shortened V by 6 bases and J by 0 bases, and 15 bases separated the two germline ends. This CDR3 reads CASRPTGLYSNQPQHF. The CDR3, as DNA: TGTGCCAGCAGACCCACAGGGCTCTATAGCAATCAGCCCCAGCATTTT.

The rearrangement joins TRBV12-3 or TRBV12-4 to TRBJ2-5; D gene unclear. Trimming removed 3 bases at V and 5 bases at J, with 4 bases between. The CDR3 is 11 amino acids. In DNA, the CDR3 is TGTGCCAGCAGTTTGATGGAGACCCAGTACTTC. Amino acids: CASSLMETQYF.

The gene calls are TRBV19 and TRBJ2-7; 8 nucleotides match TRBD1. This CDR3 is 13 amino acids long. CDR1 is LNHDA and CDR2 is SQIVND in the germline V gene (reference sequence). V was clipped by 6 bases and J by 5 bases; unmatched bases: 6. The CDR3 nucleotides read TGTGCCAGTAGCTCCTCACAGGGGGACGAGCAGTACTTC. Protein product: CASSSSQGDEQYF. The variable domain in full, completed from reference TRBV19 and TRBJ2-7, reads DGGITQSPKYLFRKEGQNVTLSCEQNLNHDAMYWYRQDPGQGLRLIYYSQIVNDFQKGDIAEGYSVSREKKESFPLTVTSAQKNPTAFYLCASSSSQGDEQYFGPGTRLTVT.

CDR3 coding DNA: TGTGCCAGCAGCTTAGAACGGACCTATGGCTACACCTTC. This sequence encodes CASSLERTYGYTF. The chain recombines TRBV7-2 with TRBJ1-2, with unresolved D. The length of the CDR3 is 13 residues. Germline V lookup: CDR1 SGHTA, CDR2 FQGNSA. V lost 1 base to trimming and J lost 4 bases, with 7 bases between them. The variable domain in full, completed from reference TRBV7-2 and TRBJ1-2, reads GAGVSQSPSNKVTEKGKDVELRCDPISGHTALYWYRQSLGQGLEFLIYFQGNSAPDKSGLPSDRFSAERTGGSVSTLTIQRTQQEDSAVYLCASSLERTYGYTFGSGTRLTVV.

This chain links TRBV5-1 with TRBJ1-1; 7 nucleotides line up with TRBD1. Per germline, CDR1 SGHRS and CDR2 YFSETQ. V trimming: 0 bases; J trimming: 0 bases; junction bases outside the gene matches: 8. The length of the CDR3 is 17 residues. Written as DNA, the CDR3 is TGCGCCAGCAGCTTGGGACAGGGAACACTAATGAACACTGAAGCTTTCTTT. Encoded protein: CASSLGQGTLMNTEAFF. The full variable domain, in which reference TRBV5-1 and TRBJ1-1 provide the parts outside the CDR3, is KAGVTQTPRYLIKTRGQQVTLSCSPISGHRSVSWYQQTPGQGLQFLFEYFSETQRNKGNFPGRFSGRQFSNSRSEMNVSTLELGDSALYLCASSLGQGTLMNTEAFFGQGTRLTVV.

The chain carries TRBV3-1 (or the pseudogene TRBV3-2) and TRBJ1-1, with D hard to call. Germline lookup yields CDR1 LGHDT and CDR2 YNNKEL (reference sequence). The germline V and J ends were trimmed by 4 bases and 2 bases, with 11 bases remaining between them. This CDR3 contains 14 residues. CDR3 DNA sequence: TGTGCCAGCAGCCCACTGACATCCAACACTGAAGCTTTCTTT. Its translation: CASSPLTSNTEAFF.

This chain uses TRBV7-9 with TRBJ2-1; either TRBD1 or TRBD2 may fit D (5 bases each). CDR1 and CDR2 from the germline V gene are SEHNR and FQNEAQ (reference sequence). The CDR3 sequence is 13 residues long. V dropped 6 bases and J dropped 6 bases, with 12 bases sitting between them. The CDR3 sequence: CASSSPGPNEQFF. For the CDR3, the DNA is TGTGCCAGCAGTTCCCCGGGACCCAATGAGCAGTTCTTC.

This clone was seen only once. This chain uses TRBV12-3 or TRBV12-4 with TRBJ2-7; possibly TRBD1 for D (5 bases). CDR3 length: 11 residues. V dropped 6 bases and J dropped 5 bases, with 8 bases sitting between them. CDR3 in DNA: TGTGCCAGCAGGACAGCTCACGAGCAGTACTTC. Amino acid sequence: CASRTAHEQYF.

The chain uses TRBV3-1 (or the pseudogene TRBV3-2) and TRBJ2-1, with D uncertain. There are 15 residues in the CDR3. With 3 bases removed from V and 2 bases from J, the gap between germline ends came to 11 bases. Germline V lookup: CDR1 LGHDT, CDR2 YNNKEL (reference sequence). The CDR3 region is CASSQFAPAYNEQFF. The CDR3 DNA reads as TGTGCCAGCAGCCAGTTTGCCCCGGCCTACAATGAGCAGTTCTTC.

CDR3 DNA: TGTGCCAGCAGCTCCTTAGCAGTTTACAATGAGCAGTTCTTC. It specifies CASSSLAVYNEQFF. The rearrangement uses TRBV7-2 and TRBJ2-1, with D uncertain. This CDR3 spans 14 amino acids. CDR1 and CDR2 from the germline V gene are SGHTA and FQGNSA. V dropped 4 bases and J dropped 4 bases, with 11 bases sitting between them.

This chain links TRBV6-5 with TRBJ2-1; D gene ambiguous. CDR1 and CDR2 (germline): MNHEY, SVGAGI. Trimming stripped 5 bases from V and 6 bases from J, with 8 bases between. The CDR3 spans 12 residues. This CDR3 reads CASSHNRNEQFF. As DNA, the CDR3 is TGTGCCAGCAGTCACAACCGCAATGAGCAGTTCTTC.

This sequence joins TRBV7-8 and TRBJ2-6; tentative D call: TRBD1 (5 bases). Trimming left V 2 bases short and J 0 bases short, with 8 bases between. The CDR3 runs to 16 residues. Per the germline V gene, CDR1 is SGHVS and CDR2 is FQNEAQ. DNA for the CDR3: TGTGCCAGCAGCTTAACCACAGGCTCTGGGGCCAACGTCCTGACTTTC. Protein: CASSLTTGSGANVLTF.

The chain carries TRBV18 and TRBJ1-5; D is uncertain. The CDR3 is 13 residues long. Trimming shortened V by 6 bases and J by 5 bases, and 11 bases separated the two germline ends. The germline gives CDR1 KGHSH, CDR2 LQKENI. The CDR3 loop reads CASSYSLDQPQHF. For the CDR3, the DNA is TGTGCCAGCTCGTACAGTCTTGATCAGCCCCAGCATTTT.